The 14 T cell receptor beta chains below were found in one sample sequenced in a study of blood T cell repertoires in COVID-19. The table came from immunoSEQ multiplex PCR; TCRdb's copy has only in-frame clones and leaves some out. The table has about 150,000 clones, approximately 83% seen once. Sequencing was performed on peripheral blood. The receptors shown here come from an elderly woman with acute or convalescent COVID-19.

The gene calls are TRBV7-6 and TRBJ2-7, with TRBD2 as a possible D gene (6 bases). The CDR3 is 16 amino acids. Germline V lookup: CDR1 SGHVS, CDR2 FNYEAQ. V was shortened by 4 bases and J by 3 bases, with 19 bases between the two germline ends. The CDR3 bases are TGTGCCAGCAGCTCCTCTCCTGGTGGGGGGAGCTACGAGCAGTACTTC. Translating gives CASSSSPGGGSYEQYF.

The rearrangement links TRBV5-4 to TRBJ2-7; 10 bases agree with TRBD1. After removal of 0 bases from V and 4 bases from J, the junction contained 4 bases not matched to a gene. The CDR3 consists of 15 residues. Germline-derived CDR1 and CDR2 are SGHNT and YYREEE (reference sequence). CDR3 sequence reads: CASSLDPGQGYEQYF. CDR3 bases: TGTGCCAGCAGCTTGGATCCGGGACAGGGGTACGAGCAGTACTTC.

The CDR3 loop is CASSLGAGLAATGQYF. DNA for the CDR3: TGTGCCAGCAGCTTAGGGGCGGGACTAGCGGCCACGGGGCAGTATTTT. The genes are TRBV9 and TRBJ2-3; TRBD2 aligns across 11 bases. V dropped 4 bases and J dropped 11; count of bases not matched to a gene: 15. Germline CDR1 SGDLS, CDR2 YYNGEE. The CDR3 consists of 16 residues.

The V gene is TRBV7-6, the J gene TRBJ1-1; D ambiguous. V was trimmed by 0 bases and J by 8 bases, leaving 13 bases between them. CDR1 SGHVS and CDR2 FNYEAQ come from the germline V gene. CDR3 length: 14 residues. The CDR3 DNA sequence: TGTGCCAGCAGCTTAGCGGTTCTGTCGACAGAAGCTTTCTTT. Amino acid sequence: CASSLAVLSTEAFF.

Only a few counts were recorded for this clone. V is TRBV5-5 and J is TRBJ2-2; D is unclear. CDR1 and CDR2 (germline): SGHKS, YYEKEE (reference sequence). This CDR3 comprises 13 residues. The V end lost 5 bases, the J end lost 3 bases, and 8 bases lay between the germline ends. This CDR3 is CASSFYHTGELFF. The DNA for the CDR3 is TGTGCCAGCAGTTTCTACCACACCGGGGAGCTGTTTTTT.

V gene TRBV27 combines with J gene TRBJ2-7; tentatively, D is TRBD2 (5 bases). Trimming stripped 10 bases from V and 6 bases from J, with 13 bases between. Germline V gene sequence: CDR1 MNHEY, CDR2 SMNVEV (reference sequence). CDR3 size: 11 residues. CDR3 sequence: CATRTPGEQYF. CDR3 nucleotide sequence: TGTGCCACCAGGACTCCCGGCGAGCAGTACTTC.

This chain links TRBV7-9 with TRBJ1-4, with TRBD1 matching 9 bases. Per the germline V gene, CDR1 is SEHNR and CDR2 is FQNEAQ (reference sequence). CDR3 length equals 14 residues. J lost 7 bases, V lost 8 bases, and 8 bases had no gene match. The CDR3 coding sequence is TGTGCCAGCCGATCGTCGGGACAGGGTGAAAAACTGTTTTTT. This gives the protein CASRSSGQGEKLFF.

This rearrangement joins TRBV15 to TRBJ2-7, with TRBD1 matching 8 bases. This CDR3 region has 18 residues. The junction had 10 bases not matched to a gene; V was cut back by 0 bases and J by 0 bases. Germline V CDR1 and CDR2: LNHNV, YYDKDF (reference sequence). CDR3 region: CATSRDFFHRGISYEQYF. The CDR3 DNA reads as TGTGCCACCAGCAGAGATTTTTTTCACAGGGGGATCTCCTACGAGCAGTACTTC.

The gene calls are TRBV14 and TRBJ2-3; maybe TRBD2 (6 bases). Germline-derived CDR1 and CDR2 are SGHDN and FVKESK. The CDR3 sequence is 15 residues long. Trimming took 1 base from V and 5 from J, leaving 13 bases between them. In nucleotides, the CDR3 is TGTGCCAGCAGCCAAGTAGGCGGGGCTGTAGATACGCAGTATTTT. It encodes CASSQVGGAVDTQYF.

V gene TRBV28 combines with J gene TRBJ2-3; possible D gene TRBD1, 6 bases. CDR3 size: 15 residues. Per the germline V gene, CDR1 is MDHEN and CDR2 is SYDVKM. V lost 7 bases and J lost 2, with 16 bases in between. The DNA of the CDR3 is TGTGCCAGCACCCTGACGGGACACTACACAGATACGCAGTATTTT. Amino acid sequence: CASTLTGHYTDTQYF.

The rearrangement joins TRBV19 to TRBJ1-6; 8 nucleotides agree with TRBD1. The germline gives CDR1 LNHDA, CDR2 SQIVND (reference sequence). CDR3 size: 14 residues. The V and J ends lost 8 bases and 6 bases, in that order; junction bases with no gene match: 6. This chain's CDR3 is CASAPGQANSPLHF. The CDR3 DNA sequence: TGTGCCAGTGCTCCGGGACAGGCTAATTCACCCCTCCACTTT.

The gene calls are TRBV5-1 and TRBJ1-2; no clear D gene. The germline V and J ends were trimmed by 0 bases and 3 bases, with 9 bases remaining between them. CDR1 and CDR2 from the germline V gene are SGHRS and YFSETQ. The CDR3 extends over 14 amino acids. In nucleotides, the CDR3 is TGCGCCAGCAGCTTGGTCGTCGGGGACTATGGCTACACCTTC. Amino acid sequence: CASSLVVGDYGYTF.

The DNA for the CDR3 is TGTGCCAGCAGCACCCCACAGGGGGCCCACACTGAAGCTTTCTTT. Amino acids: CASSTPQGAHTEAFF. The rearrangement uses TRBV7-2 and TRBJ1-1; 9 bases line up with TRBD1. Germline CDR1 reads SGHTA; CDR2 reads FQGNSA. The CDR3 length is 15 residues. V shed 5 bases, J shed 3 bases, and the junction held 7 bases outside the gene matches.

The J gene is TRBJ2-5, the V gene TRBV5-1, with D perhaps TRBD2 (6 bases). This CDR3 region has 14 residues. Trimming removed 4 bases at V and 5 bases at J, with 15 bases between. CDR1 is SGHRS, CDR2 YFSETQ, per germline. CDR3 nucleotides: TGCGCCAGCAGCCCGGGGACCGGAGGGGAGACCCAGTACTTC. Protein: CASSPGTGGETQYF.